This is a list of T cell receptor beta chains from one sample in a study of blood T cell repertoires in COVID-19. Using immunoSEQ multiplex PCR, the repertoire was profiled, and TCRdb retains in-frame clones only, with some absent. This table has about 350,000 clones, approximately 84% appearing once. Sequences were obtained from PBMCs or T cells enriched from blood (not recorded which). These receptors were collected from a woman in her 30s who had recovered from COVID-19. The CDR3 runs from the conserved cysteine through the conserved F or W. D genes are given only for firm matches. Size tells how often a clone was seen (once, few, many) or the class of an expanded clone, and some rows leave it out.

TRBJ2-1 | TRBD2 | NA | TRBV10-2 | TGCGCCAGCAGTACCCGACTAGCGGGGGGGCCCATTGAGCAGTTCTTC | CASSTRLAGGPIEQFF
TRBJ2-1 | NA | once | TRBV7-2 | TGTGCCAGCAGTCCCTCGGGTGAGCAGTTCTTC | CASSPSGEQFF
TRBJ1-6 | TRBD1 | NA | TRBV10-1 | TGCGCCAGCAGTGAGACTACAGGGGCGAATTCACCCCTCCACTTT | CASSETTGANSPLHF
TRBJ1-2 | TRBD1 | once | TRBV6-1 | TGTGCCAGCAGTGAACCTCAGGGACAGGTCTATGGCTACACCTTC | CASSEPQGQVYGYTF
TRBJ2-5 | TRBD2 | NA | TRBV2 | TGTGCCAGCAGGGCTAGCGGGGGCATGCAAGAGACCCAGTACTTC | CASRASGGMQETQYF
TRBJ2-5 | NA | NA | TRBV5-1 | TGCGCCAGCAGCGAGACCCGGGCCCCGGGCGGGGAGACCCAGTACTTC | CASSETRAPGGETQYF
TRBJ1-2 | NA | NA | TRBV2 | TGTGCCAGCAGTGACGGGGGTCCCTATGGCTACACCTTC | CASSDGGPYGYTF
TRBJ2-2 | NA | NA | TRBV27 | TGTGCCAGCAGTTCTCGCAGGAACACCGGGGAGCTGTTTTTT | CASSSRRNTGELFF
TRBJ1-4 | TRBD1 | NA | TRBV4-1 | TGCGCCAGCAGCCAAGAGGGGACAGGGGGCGAAAAACTGTTTTTT | CASSQEGTGGEKLFF
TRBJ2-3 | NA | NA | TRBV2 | TGTGCCAGCAGTGAAGGTGAGGGAGATACGCAGTATTTT | CASSEGEGDTQYF
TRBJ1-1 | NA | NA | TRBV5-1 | TGCGCCAGCAGCTTGGGTCATGGGGGGAGCGGGAACACTGAAGCTTTCTTT | CASSLGHGGSGNTEAFF
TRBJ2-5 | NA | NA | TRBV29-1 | TGCAGCGTTCTCACCTTTCAGGGGTCTCAACGCGAGACCCAGTACTTC | CSVLTFQGSQRETQYF
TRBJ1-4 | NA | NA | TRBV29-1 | TGCAGCGTTGACCAGGGACTCAATGAAAAACTGTTTTTT | CSVDQGLNEKLFF
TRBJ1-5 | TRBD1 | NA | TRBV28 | TGTGCCAGCAGGGACAGGCCAGGGAATCAGCCCCAGCATTTT | CASRDRPGNQPQHF
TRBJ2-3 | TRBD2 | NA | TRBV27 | TGTGCCAGCAGCTCTACCCGGAGCGGGGGGGCCATAGATACGCAGTATTTT | CASSSTRSGGAIDTQYF
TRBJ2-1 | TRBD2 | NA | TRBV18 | TGTGCCAGCTCACCGGGACTAGCGGGCTACAATGAGCAGTTCTTC | CASSPGLAGYNEQFF
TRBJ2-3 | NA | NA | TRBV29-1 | TGCAGCGTTGACTTAACAGATACGCAGTATTTT | CSVDLTDTQYF
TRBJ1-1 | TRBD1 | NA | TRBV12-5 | TGTGCTAGTGGTTCCGGGACAGGGAGGACTGAAGCTTTCTTT | CASGSGTGRTEAFF
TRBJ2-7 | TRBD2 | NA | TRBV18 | TGTGCCAGCTCACCACGACTAGCGGGGGAAGACTACGAGCAGTACTTC | CASSPRLAGEDYEQYF
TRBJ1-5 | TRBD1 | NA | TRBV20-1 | TGCAGTGCTAGTCCAGGGGGCTCGGATCAGCCCCAGCATTTT | CSASPGGSDQPQHF
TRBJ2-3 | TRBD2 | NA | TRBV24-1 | TGTGCCACCAGTCGGGGGGGTGGAGATACGCAGTATTTT | CATSRGGGDTQYF
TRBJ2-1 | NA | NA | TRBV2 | TGTGCCAGCAGTGGAGGGTACAATGAGCAGTTCTTC | CASSGGYNEQFF
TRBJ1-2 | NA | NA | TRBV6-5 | TGTGCCAGCAGTTACCCCGGGGGGGGGCAATATGGCTACACCTTC | CASSYPGGGQYGYTF
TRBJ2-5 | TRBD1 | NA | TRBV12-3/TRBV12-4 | TGTGCCAGCAGCCCCCGACAGGGAGAGACCCAGTACTTC | CASSPRQGETQYF
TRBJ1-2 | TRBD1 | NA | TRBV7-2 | TGTGCCAGCGGTTCCTTACAGGGGGCCCCCTATGGCTACACCTTC | CASGSLQGAPYGYTF
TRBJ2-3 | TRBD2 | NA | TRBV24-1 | TGTGCCACCAGTGACCGACTAGCGGGGGGGGCAGATACGCAGTATTTT | CATSDRLAGGADTQYF
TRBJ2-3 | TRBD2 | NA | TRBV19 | TGTGCCAGTAGTACCTGGACTAGCGGGGGGATAGATACGCAGTATTTT | CASSTWTSGGIDTQYF
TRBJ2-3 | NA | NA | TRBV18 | TGTGCCAGCTCACCACCCATTGGCACAGATACGCAGTATTTT | CASSPPIGTDTQYF
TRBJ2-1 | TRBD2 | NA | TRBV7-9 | TGTGCCAGCAGCCCTCAGGGGAGACTAGCGGGGGGGAACGCGCAGTTCTTC | CASSPQGRLAGGNAQFF
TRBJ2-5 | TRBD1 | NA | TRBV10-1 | TGCGCCAGCAGTTTTGGACAGGGGATCGAGGAGACCCAGTACTTC | CASSFGQGIEETQYF
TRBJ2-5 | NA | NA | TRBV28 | TGTGCCAGCACCATCCAGGGGCTACAAGGTTTTAACTTC | CASTIQGLQGFNF
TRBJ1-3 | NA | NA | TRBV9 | TGTGCCAGCAGCGTAGCGGGGGAGGCTGGAAACACCATATATTTT | CASSVAGEAGNTIYF